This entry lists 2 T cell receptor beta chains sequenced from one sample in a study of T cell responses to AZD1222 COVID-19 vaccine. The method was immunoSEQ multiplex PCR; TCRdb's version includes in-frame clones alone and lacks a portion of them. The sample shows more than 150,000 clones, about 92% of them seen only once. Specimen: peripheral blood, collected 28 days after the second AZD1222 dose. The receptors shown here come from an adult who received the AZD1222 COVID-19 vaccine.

The CDR3 nucleotides are TGTGCCAGCTCCACAGGCCCCGGGGGGGGATACAATGAGCAGTTCTTC. It yields the protein CASSTGPGGGYNEQFF. The rearrangement joins TRBV18 to TRBJ2-1; 8 nucleotides agree with TRBD2. J lost 4 bases, V lost 6 bases, and 11 bases had no gene match. The CDR3 sequence is 16 residues long. Germline CDR1 is KGHSH and CDR2 is LQKENI.

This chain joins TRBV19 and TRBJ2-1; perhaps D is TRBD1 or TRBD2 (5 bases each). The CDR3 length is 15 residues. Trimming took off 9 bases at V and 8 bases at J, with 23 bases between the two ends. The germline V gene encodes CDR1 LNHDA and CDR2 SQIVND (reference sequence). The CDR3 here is CASRTSPGTNDEQFF. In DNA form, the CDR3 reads TGTGCCAGCCGGACGTCTCCCGGGACGAACGATGAGCAGTTCTTC.